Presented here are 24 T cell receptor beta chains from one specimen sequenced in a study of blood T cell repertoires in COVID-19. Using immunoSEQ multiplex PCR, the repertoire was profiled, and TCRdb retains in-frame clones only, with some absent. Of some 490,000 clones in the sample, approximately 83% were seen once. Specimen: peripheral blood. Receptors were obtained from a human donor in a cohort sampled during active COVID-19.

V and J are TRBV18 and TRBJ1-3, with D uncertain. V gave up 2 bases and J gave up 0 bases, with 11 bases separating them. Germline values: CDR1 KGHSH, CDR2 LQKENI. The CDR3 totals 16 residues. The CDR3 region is CASSPSARSSGNTIYF. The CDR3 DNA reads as TGTGCCAGCTCACCAAGCGCCCGGAGCTCTGGAAACACCATATATTTT.

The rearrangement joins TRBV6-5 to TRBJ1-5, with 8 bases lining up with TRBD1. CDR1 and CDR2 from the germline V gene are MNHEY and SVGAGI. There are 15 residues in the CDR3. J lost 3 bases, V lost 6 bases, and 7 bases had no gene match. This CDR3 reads CASSGQGQINQPQHF. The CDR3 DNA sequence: TGTGCCAGCAGCGGACAGGGCCAGATCAATCAGCCCCAGCATTTT.

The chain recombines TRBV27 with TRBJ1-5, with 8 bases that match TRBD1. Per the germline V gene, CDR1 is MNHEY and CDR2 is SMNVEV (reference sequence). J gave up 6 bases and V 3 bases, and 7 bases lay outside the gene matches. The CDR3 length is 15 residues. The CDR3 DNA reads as TGTGCCAGCAGTTTCCGACAGGGGATTGGTCAGCCCCAGCATTTT. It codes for CASSFRQGIGQPQHF.

The CDR3 here is CASSLGTGGRTTNEKLFF. DNA for the CDR3: TGTGCCAGCAGCTTGGGGACAGGGGGGAGGACAACTAATGAAAAACTGTTTTTT. This chain links TRBV7-9 with TRBJ1-4, with 11 bases matching TRBD1. In germline, CDR1 is SEHNR, CDR2 FQNEAQ (reference sequence). The V segment lost 3 bases and the J segment 0 bases; nucleotides outside the gene matches: 6. The CDR3 contains 18 residues.

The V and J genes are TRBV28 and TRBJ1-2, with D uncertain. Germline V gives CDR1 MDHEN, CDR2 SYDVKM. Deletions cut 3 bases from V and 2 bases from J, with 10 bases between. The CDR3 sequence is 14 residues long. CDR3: CASSFRQPNYGYTF. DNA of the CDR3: TGTGCCAGCAGTTTCAGGCAGCCCAACTATGGCTACACCTTC.

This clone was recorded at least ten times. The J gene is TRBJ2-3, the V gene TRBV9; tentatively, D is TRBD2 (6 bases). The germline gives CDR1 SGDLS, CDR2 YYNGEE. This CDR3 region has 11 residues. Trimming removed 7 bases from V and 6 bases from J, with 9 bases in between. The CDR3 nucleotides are TGTGCCAGCGCCCGGGGGGATACGCAGTATTTT. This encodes CASARGDTQYF.

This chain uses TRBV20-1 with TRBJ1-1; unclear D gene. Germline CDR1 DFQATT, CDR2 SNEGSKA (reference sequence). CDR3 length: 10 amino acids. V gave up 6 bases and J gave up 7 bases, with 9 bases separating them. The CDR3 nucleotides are TGCAGTGCCCGGAGGAATGAAGCTTTCTTT. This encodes CSARRNEAFF.

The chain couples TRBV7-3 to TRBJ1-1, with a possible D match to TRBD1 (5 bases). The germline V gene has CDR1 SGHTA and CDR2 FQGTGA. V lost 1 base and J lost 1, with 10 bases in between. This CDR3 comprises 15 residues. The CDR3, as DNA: TGTGCCAGCAGCTTAATGGGGCAGGAGAACACTGAAGCTTTCTTT. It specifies CASSLMGQENTEAFF. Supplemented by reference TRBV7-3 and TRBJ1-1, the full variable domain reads GAGVSQTPSNKVTEKGKYVELRCDPISGHTALYWYRQSLGQGPEFLIYFQGTGAADDSGLPNDRFFAVRPEGSVSTLKIQRTERGDSAVYLCASSLMGQENTEAFFGQGTRLTVV.

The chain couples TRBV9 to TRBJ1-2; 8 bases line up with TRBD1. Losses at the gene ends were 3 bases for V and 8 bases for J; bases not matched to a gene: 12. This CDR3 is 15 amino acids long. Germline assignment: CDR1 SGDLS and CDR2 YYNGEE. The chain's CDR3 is CASSAGQGGRIGYTF. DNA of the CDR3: TGTGCCAGCAGCGCAGGACAGGGAGGGAGAATAGGCTACACCTTC. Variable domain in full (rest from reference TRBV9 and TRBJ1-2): DSGVTQTPKHLITATGQRVTLRCSPRSGDLSVYWYQQSLDQGLQFLIQYYNGEERAKGNILERFSAQQFPDLHSELNLSSLELGDSALYFCASSAGQGGRIGYTFGSGTRLTVV.

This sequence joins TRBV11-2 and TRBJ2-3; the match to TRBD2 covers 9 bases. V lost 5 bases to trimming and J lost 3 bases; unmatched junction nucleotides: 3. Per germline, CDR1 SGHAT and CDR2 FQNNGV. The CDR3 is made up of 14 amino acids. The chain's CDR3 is CASSPGLATDTQYF. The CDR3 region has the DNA TGTGCCAGCAGCCCGGGACTAGCTACAGATACGCAGTATTTT.

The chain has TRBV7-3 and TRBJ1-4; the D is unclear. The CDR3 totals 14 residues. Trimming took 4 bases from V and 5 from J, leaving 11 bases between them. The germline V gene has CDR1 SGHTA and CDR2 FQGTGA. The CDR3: CASSSGLTNEKLFF. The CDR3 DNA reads TGTGCCAGCAGCTCCGGACTGACGAATGAAAAACTGTTTTTT.

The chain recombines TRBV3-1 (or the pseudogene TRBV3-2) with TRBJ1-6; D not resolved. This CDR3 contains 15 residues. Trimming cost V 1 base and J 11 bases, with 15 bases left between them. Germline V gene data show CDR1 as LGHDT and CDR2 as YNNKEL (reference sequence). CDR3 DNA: TGTGCCAGCAGCCAAGGGCGCCTCACGAGGACACCCCTCCACTTT. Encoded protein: CASSQGRLTRTPLHF.

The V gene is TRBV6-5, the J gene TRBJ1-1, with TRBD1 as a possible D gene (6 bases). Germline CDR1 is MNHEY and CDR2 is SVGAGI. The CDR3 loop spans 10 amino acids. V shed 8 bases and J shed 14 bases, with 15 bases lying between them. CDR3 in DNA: TGTGCCAGCCAATCGGGGGGGCGGTTCTTT. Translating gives CASQSGGRFF.

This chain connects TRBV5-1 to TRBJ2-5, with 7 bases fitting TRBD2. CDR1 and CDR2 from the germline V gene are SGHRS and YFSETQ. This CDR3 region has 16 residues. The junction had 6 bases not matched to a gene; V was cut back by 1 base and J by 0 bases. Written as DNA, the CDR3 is TGCGCCAGCAGCTTGTACCCGGGAGGTCACCAAGAGACCCAGTACTTC. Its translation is CASSLYPGGHQETQYF.

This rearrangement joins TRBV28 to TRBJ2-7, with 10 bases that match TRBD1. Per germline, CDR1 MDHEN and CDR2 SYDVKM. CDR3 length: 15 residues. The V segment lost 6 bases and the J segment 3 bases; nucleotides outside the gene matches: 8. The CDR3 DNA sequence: TGTGCCAGCAGGTGGGTGACAGGGGGCAACTACGAGCAGTACTTC. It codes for CASRWVTGGNYEQYF.

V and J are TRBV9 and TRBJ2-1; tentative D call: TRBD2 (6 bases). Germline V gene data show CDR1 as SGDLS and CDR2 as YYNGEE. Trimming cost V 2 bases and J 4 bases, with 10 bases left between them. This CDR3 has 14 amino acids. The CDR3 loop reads CASSVDGSYNEQFF. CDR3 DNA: TGTGCCAGCAGCGTGGACGGGAGTTACAATGAGCAGTTCTTC.

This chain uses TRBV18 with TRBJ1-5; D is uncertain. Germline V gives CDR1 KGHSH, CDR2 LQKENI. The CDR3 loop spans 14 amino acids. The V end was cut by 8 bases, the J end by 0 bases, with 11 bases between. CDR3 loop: CASRGAGSNQPQHF. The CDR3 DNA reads TGTGCCAGCCGGGGAGCCGGTAGCAATCAGCCCCAGCATTTT. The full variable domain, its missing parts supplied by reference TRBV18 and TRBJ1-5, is NAGVMQNPRHLVRRRGQEARLRCSPMKGHSHVYWYRQLPEEGLKFMVYLQKENIIDESGMPKERFSAEFPKEGPSILRIQQVVRGDSAAYFCASRGAGSNQPQHFGDGTRLSIL.

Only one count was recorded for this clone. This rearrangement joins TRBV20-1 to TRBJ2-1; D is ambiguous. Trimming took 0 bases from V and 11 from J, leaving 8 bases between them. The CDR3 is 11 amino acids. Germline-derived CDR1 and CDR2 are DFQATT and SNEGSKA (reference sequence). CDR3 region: CSARDGPKQFF. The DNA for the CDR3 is TGCAGTGCTAGAGATGGGCCGAAGCAGTTCTTC.

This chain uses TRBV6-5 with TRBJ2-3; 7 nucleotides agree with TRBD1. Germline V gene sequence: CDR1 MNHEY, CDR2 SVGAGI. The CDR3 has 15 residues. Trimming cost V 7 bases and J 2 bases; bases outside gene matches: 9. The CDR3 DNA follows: TGTGCCAGCACCTTGACAGGGCGCCCCACAGATACGCAGTATTTT. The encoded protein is CASTLTGRPTDTQYF.

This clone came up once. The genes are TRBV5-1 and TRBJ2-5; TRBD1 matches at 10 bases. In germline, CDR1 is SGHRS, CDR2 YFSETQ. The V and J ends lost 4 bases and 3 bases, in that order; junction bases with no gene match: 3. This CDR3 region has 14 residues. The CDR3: CASSTGQGEETQYF. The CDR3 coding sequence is TGCGCCAGCAGCACCGGACAGGGGGAAGAGACCCAGTACTTC.

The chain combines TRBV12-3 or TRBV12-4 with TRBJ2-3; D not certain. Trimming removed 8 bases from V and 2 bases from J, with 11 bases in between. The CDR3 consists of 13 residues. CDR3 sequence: CASYTTLTDTQYF. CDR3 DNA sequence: TGTGCCAGCTACACTACCCTCACAGATACGCAGTATTTT.

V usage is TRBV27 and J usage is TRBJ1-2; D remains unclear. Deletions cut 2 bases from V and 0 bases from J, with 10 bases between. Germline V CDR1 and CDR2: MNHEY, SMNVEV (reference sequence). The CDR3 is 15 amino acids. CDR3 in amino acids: CASSLIADANYGYTF. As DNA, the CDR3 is TGTGCCAGCAGTTTAATAGCGGATGCTAACTATGGCTACACCTTC.

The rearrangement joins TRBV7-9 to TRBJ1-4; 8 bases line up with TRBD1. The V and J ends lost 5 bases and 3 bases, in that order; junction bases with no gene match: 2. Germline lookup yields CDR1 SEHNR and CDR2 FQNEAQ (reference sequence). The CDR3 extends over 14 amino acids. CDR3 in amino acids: CASSRDRPNEKLFF. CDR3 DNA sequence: TGTGCCAGCAGCCGGGACAGGCCTAATGAAAAACTGTTTTTT.

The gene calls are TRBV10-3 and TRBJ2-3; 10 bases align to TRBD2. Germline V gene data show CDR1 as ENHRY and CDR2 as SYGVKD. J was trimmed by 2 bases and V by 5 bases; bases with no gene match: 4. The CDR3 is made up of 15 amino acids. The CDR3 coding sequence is TGTGCCATCAGTCCAGCGGGAGGGTACACAGATACGCAGTATTTT. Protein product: CAISPAGGYTDTQYF.